This T cell receptor beta chain was found in a study of T-cell reconstitution after alpha-beta-depleted transplantation in children. Molecular barcoding with unique molecular identifiers was used for the TCRbeta library. MiXCR was run by TCRdb on the PCR reads, yielding one entry per CDR3 protein. This sample has approximately 420,000 distinct CDR3 sequences, with roughly a tenth found just once. The CDR3 spans 17 residues. J was trimmed by 1 base and V by 0 bases; bases with no gene match: 8. Looked up from germline, CDR1 is SGHRS and CDR2 is YFSETQ. This chain connects TRBV5-1 to TRBJ1-1, with 8 bases that match TRBD1. This TCR came from a human donor who donated a stem cell graft to a child with acute myeloid leukemia. The starting material was PBMCs from the stem cell graft donor, obtained from the stem cell graft. CDR3 residues: CASSLGQGASGNTEAFF. CDR3 nucleotides: TGCGCCAGCAGCTTGGGTCAGGGGGCGAGTGGGAACACTGAAGCTTTCTTT.